One and the same sample provided the 13 T cell receptor gamma chains below, sequenced in a study of Vδ1+ human thymocytes. Broader study findings: In the thymus, TRG and TRD repertoires looked highly polyclonal with Gaussian CDR3 lengths.

Their antigens are not known. RNA was extracted from the cells and then reverse transcribed. Multiplex PCR used pooled V-gene forward primers and a constant-region reverse primer to amplify CDR3s. TCRdb ran CATT on the multiplex PCR reads. This table has around 30,000 gamma-chain clones, roughly 20% appearing once. Sequencing was done on a sample of Vdelta1+ gamma-delta thymocytes from the thymus. The subset was: FACS-sorted CD3+ TCRalphabeta- TCRVdelta1+ TCRVdelta2- thymocytes. The receptors come from a boy less than two years old who had congenital heart surgery.

The chain joins TRGV3 to TRGJ1 or TRGJ2. This CDR3 comprises 11 residues. Losses at the gene ends were 3 bases for V and 12 bases for J; bases not matched to a gene: 8. CDR1 is VTNTFY, CDR2 YDVSTARD, per germline (reference sequence). The chain's CDR3 is CATWDQSGKLF. The CDR3 DNA follows: TGTGCCACCTGGGACCAAAGCGGGAAACTCTTT.

J is TRGJ1 or TRGJ2 and V is TRGV4. After removal of 4 bases from V and 4 bases from J, the junction contained 13 bases not matched to a gene. Germline lookup yields CDR1 EGSTGY and CDR2 YDSYTSSV. The CDR3 is 15 amino acids. In DNA form, the CDR3 reads TGTGCCACCTGGGACGGGCCCGCCTGGTATTATAAGAAACTCTTT. It encodes CATWDGPAWYYKKLF.

V and J are TRGV9 and TRGJ1 or TRGJ2. In germline, CDR1 is GITISATS, CDR2 ISYDGTV (reference sequence). Germline trimming cut 3 bases from V and 3 bases from J; bases unmatched to any gene: 14. This CDR3 comprises 16 residues. This chain's CDR3 is CALWEHSIRSYYKKLF. The CDR3 bases are TGTGCCTTGTGGGAGCACTCCATCAGGTCTTATTATAAGAAACTCTTT.

This clone has a handful of counts. The sample holds other DNA sequences that translate to the same CDR3. The J gene is TRGJ1 or TRGJ2, the V gene TRGV9. The germline V gene has CDR1 GITISATS and CDR2 ISYDGTV (reference sequence). V was clipped by 4 bases and J by 8 bases; unmatched bases: 5. This CDR3 is 11 amino acids long. The CDR3 region has the DNA TGTGCCTTGTGGGAATCTAATAAGAAACTCTTT. Its translation: CALWESNKKLF.

Concerning this clone itself: One end of the junction does not line up with germline, which may come from a read error. The V gene is TRGV9, the J gene TRGJ1 or TRGJ2. The CDR3 runs 13 residues. Looked up from germline, CDR1 is GITISATS and CDR2 is ISYDGTV (reference sequence). The CDR3 protein is CALWEVRYYEKLF. Here the CDR3 DNA reads TGTGCCTTGTGGGAGGTGCGCTATTATGAGAAACTCTTT.

This clone was observed a few times. Within the sample, other DNA sequences also encode this same CDR3. The chain combines TRGV2 with TRGJP2. Trimming removed 0 bases from V and 3 bases from J; junction bases left unmatched: 4. The CDR3 sequence is 15 residues long. Germline loops: CDR1 EGSNGY, CDR2 YDSYNSKV. The CDR3 region has the DNA TGTGCCACCTGGGACGGGCATGGTAGTGATTGGATCAAGACGTTT. It is translated as CATWDGHGSDWIKTF.

This chain links TRGV2 with TRGJ1 or TRGJ2. CDR1 is EGSNGY, CDR2 YDSYNSKV, per germline. V lost 2 bases and J lost 3; bases outside the gene matches: 13. CDR3 length: 16 amino acids. The CDR3 spells CATWDAYSTAYYKKLF. As DNA, the CDR3 is TGTGCCACCTGGGACGCCTACTCGACGGCTTATTATAAGAAACTCTTT.

Worth noting for this clone: Other DNA sequences in this sample translate to the same CDR3. This rearrangement joins TRGV9 to TRGJP. Germline V lookup: CDR1 GITISATS, CDR2 ISYDGTV (reference sequence). The J segment lost 7 bases and the V segment lost 1 base, leaving 7 bases of the junction unmatched. The CDR3 extends over 17 amino acids. The CDR3 sequence is CALWEVGRELGKKIKVF. The CDR3 DNA is TGTGCCTTGTGGGAGGTTGGTAGGGAGTTGGGCAAAAAAATCAAGGTATTT.

This clone was picked up a small number of times. V gene TRGV4 combines with J gene TRGJP1. The length of the CDR3 is 16 residues. Germline values: CDR1 EGSTGY, CDR2 YDSYTSSV. Trimming took 2 bases from V and 2 from J; bases not matched to a gene: 8. CDR3 sequence: CATWDVRVTTGWFKIF. The CDR3 region has the DNA TGTGCCACCTGGGATGTAAGGGTCACCACTGGTTGGTTCAAGATATTT.

This clone was detected only a few times. The rearrangement uses TRGV5 and TRGJ1 or TRGJ2. J gave up 10 bases and V 4 bases, and 10 bases lay outside the gene matches. CDR3 size: 12 residues. Germline V gene sequence: CDR1 VINAFY, CDR2 YDVSNSKD. This chain's CDR3 is CATWEGVYKKLF. The CDR3 DNA is TGTGCCACCTGGGAAGGGGTATACAAGAAACTCTTT.

The chain couples TRGV2 to TRGJP2. V lost 3 bases, J lost 3 bases, and 10 bases stayed unmatched. CDR3 size: 16 residues. Germline CDR1 is EGSNGY and CDR2 is YDSYNSKV. The CDR3 sequence: CATWDLEEGSDWIKTF. As DNA, the CDR3 is TGTGCCACCTGGGACCTCGAGGAGGGTAGTGATTGGATCAAGACGTTT.

Sample share makes this clone medium-sized. Different DNA sequences within this sample yield the same CDR3. The genes are TRGV9 and TRGJ1 or TRGJ2. V shed 0 bases, J shed 6 bases, and the junction held 2 bases outside the gene matches. From germline, CDR1 is GITISATS and CDR2 ISYDGTV (reference sequence). This CDR3 spans 12 amino acids. Here the CDR3 reads CALWEVLYKKLF. The CDR3 nucleotides read TGTGCCTTGTGGGAGGTGCTTTATAAGAAACTCTTT.

This clone has a handful of counts. The chain combines TRGV9 with TRGJ1 or TRGJ2. The CDR3 runs 11 residues. Germline CDR1 and CDR2: GITISATS and ISYDGTV (reference sequence). After removal of 7 bases from V and 11 bases from J, the junction contained 11 bases not matched to a gene. CDR3 region: CALCTMEEKLF. CDR3 DNA sequence: TGTGCCTTGTGTACGATGGAGGAGAAACTCTTT.